Each of the 9 T cell receptor beta chains below was sequenced from the same sample in a study of OX40 agonist ivuxolimab in advanced cancers. Measured with immunoSEQ multiplex PCR; TCRdb has only the in-frame clones, and not every one. The profile shows about 42,000 clones, 80% to 90% of them singletons. Source: CD4+ or CD8+ T cells sorted from blood, taken in a trial of the OX40 agonist ivuxolimab. These receptors were taken from an adult with an advanced solid tumor such as melanoma, head and neck, liver or kidney cancer.

The chain carries TRBV9 and TRBJ2-7; 14 bases align to TRBD2. The V gene end was trimmed by 3 bases and the J gene end by 6 bases; junction bases not matched to a gene: 2. The CDR3 is 14 residues long. The germline V gene encodes CDR1 SGDLS and CDR2 YYNGEE. CDR3 coding DNA: TGTGCCAGCAGCGAGGGGACTAGCGGGAGCGAGCAGTACTTC. Protein: CASSEGTSGSEQYF.

This clone was seen just once. The chain is built from TRBV11-2 and TRBJ2-5; D is possibly TRBD2 (5 bases). CDR1 is SGHAT, CDR2 FQNNGV, per germline. The CDR3 is 12 residues long. The V and J ends lost 3 bases and 5 bases respectively, with 7 bases between them. CDR3 nucleotide sequence: TGTGCCAGCAGCTTCACTAGGGAGACCCAGTACTTC. Translated: CASSFTRETQYF.

The CDR3 protein is CASSQGPQREQYF. CDR3 bases: TGTGCCAGCAGCCAAGGCCCCCAGCGCGAGCAGTACTTC. The chain has TRBV14 and TRBJ2-7; D is unclear. The ends were cut back, 1 base at V and 6 bases at J, with 10 bases in the middle. From germline, CDR1 is SGHDN and CDR2 FVKESK. The CDR3 consists of 13 residues.

This clone was counted a single time. The rearrangement links TRBV28 to TRBJ2-1; D ambiguous. Per germline, CDR1 MDHEN and CDR2 SYDVKM. The CDR3 length is 13 residues. V lost 3 bases to trimming and J lost 4 bases, with 7 bases between them. CDR3 loop: CASSFDWYNEQFF. DNA of the CDR3: TGTGCCAGCAGTTTCGACTGGTACAATGAGCAGTTCTTC.

The chain carries TRBV7-3 and TRBJ2-2; the D gene is possibly TRBD1 (6 bases). Germline CDR1 is SGHTA and CDR2 is FQGTGA. V was pared by 2 bases and J by 7 bases, with 20 bases between. CDR3 length equals 17 residues. CDR3 sequence (DNA): TGTGCCAGCAGCTTAGCGCCAGGGGCGCGCGGTTTCGGGGAGCTGTTTTTT. Protein sequence: CASSLAPGARGFGELFF. The full variable domain, its missing parts supplied by reference TRBV7-3 and TRBJ2-2, is GAGVSQTPSNKVTEKGKYVELRCDPISGHTALYWYRQSLGQGPEFLIYFQGTGAADDSGLPNDRFFAVRPEGSVSTLKIQRTERGDSAVYLCASSLAPGARGFGELFFGEGSRLTVL.

The chain couples TRBV27 to TRBJ2-6; no firm D call. This CDR3 is built from 15 residues. Germline V gives CDR1 MNHEY, CDR2 SMNVEV (reference sequence). V dropped 4 bases and J dropped 0 bases, with 7 bases sitting between them. The CDR3 DNA is TGTGCCAGCAGTTCCCAGAGCTCTGGGGCCAACGTCCTGACTTTC. This encodes CASSSQSSGANVLTF. The complete variable domain, with remaining parts taken from reference TRBV27 and TRBJ2-6, reads EAQVTQNPRYLITVTGKKLTVTCSQNMNHEYMSWYRQDPGLGLRQIYYSMNVEVTDKGDVPEGYKVSRKEKRNFPLILESPSPNQTSLYFCASSSQSSGANVLTFGAGSRLTVL.

The V call is TRBV7-9, the J call TRBJ1-1; no clear D. Germline lookup yields CDR1 SEHNR and CDR2 FQNEAQ (reference sequence). There are 14 residues in the CDR3. Trimming took 3 bases from V and 3 from J, leaving 11 bases between them. DNA of the CDR3: TGTGCCAGCAGCTTGCACCAGGACGACACTGAAGCTTTCTTT. Its translation: CASSLHQDDTEAFF.

The chain is built from TRBV5-4 and TRBJ2-2; D may be TRBD1 (6 bases). CDR1 is SGHNT and CDR2 is YYREEE in the germline V gene (reference sequence). The length of the CDR3 is 14 residues. Trimming took off 3 bases at V and 6 bases at J, with 12 bases between the two ends. The CDR3 nucleotides read TGTGCCAGCAGCTCGCCGCAGGGGCCCGGGGAGCTGTTTTTT. Protein sequence: CASSSPQGPGELFF.

The chain combines TRBV20-1 with TRBJ2-7; D unclear. The CDR3 contains 11 residues. Between the trimmed V and J ends, which lost 3 bases and 5 bases, there was a span of 8 bases. Germline loops: CDR1 DFQATT, CDR2 SNEGSKA (reference sequence). The CDR3 here is CSASPRDEQYF. The CDR3 nucleotides are TGCAGTGCTAGTCCGAGAGACGAGCAGTACTTC.